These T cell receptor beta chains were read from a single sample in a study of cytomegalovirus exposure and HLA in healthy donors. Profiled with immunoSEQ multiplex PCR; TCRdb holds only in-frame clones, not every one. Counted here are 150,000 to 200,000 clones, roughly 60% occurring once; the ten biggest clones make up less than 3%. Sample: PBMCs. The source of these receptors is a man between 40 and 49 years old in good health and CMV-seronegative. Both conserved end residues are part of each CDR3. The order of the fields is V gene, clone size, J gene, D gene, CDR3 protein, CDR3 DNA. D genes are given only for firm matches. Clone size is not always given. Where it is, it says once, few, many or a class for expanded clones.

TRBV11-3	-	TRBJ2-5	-	CASSTLGQGTQYF	TGTGCCAGCAGCACGCTTGGCCAGGGGACCCAGTACTTC
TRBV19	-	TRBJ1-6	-	CASSIGPGADSPLHF	TGTGCCAGTAGTATAGGTCCGGGTGCGGATTCACCCCTCCACTTT
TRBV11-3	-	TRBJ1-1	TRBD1	CASRGQGSTEAFF	TGTGCCAGCAGAGGACAGGGAAGCACTGAAGCTTTCTTT
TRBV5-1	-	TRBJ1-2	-	CASSLEGGYGYTF	TGCGCCAGCAGCTTGGAAGGGGGCTATGGCTACACCTTC
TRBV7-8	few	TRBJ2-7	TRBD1	CASSDPGQGSYEQYF	TGTGCCAGCAGCGATCCGGGACAGGGGTCCTACGAGCAGTACTTC
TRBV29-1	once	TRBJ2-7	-	CSVADSTYEQYF	TGCAGCGTCGCCGACAGCACCTACGAGCAGTACTTC
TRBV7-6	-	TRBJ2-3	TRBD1	CASSLNRGQDTQYF	TGTGCCAGCAGCTTAAACAGGGGGCAGGATACGCAGTATTTT
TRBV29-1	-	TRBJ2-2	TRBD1	CSVSRTGSNTGELFF	TGCAGCGTTTCTCGGACAGGGTCGAACACCGGGGAGCTGTTTTTT
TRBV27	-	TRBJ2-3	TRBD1	CASSLFIPLSSRDREEDTQYF	TGTGCCAGCAGTTTATTTATCCCATTATCCAGCCGGGACAGGGAAGAAGATACGCAGTATTTT
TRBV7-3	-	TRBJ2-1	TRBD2	CASSLYSGSGYNEQFF	TGTGCCAGCAGCTTATATAGCGGGAGTGGCTACAATGAGCAGTTCTTC
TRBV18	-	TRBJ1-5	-	CASSPGVLSNQPQHF	TGTGCCAGCTCACCGGGAGTTCTTAGCAATCAGCCCCAGCATTTT
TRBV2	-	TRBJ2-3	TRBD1	CASSATGAAGTQYF	TGTGCCAGCAGCGCAACAGGGGCCGCGGGTACGCAGTATTTT
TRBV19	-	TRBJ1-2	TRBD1	CATHRGLGGYTF	TGTGCCACCCACAGGGGGCTGGGTGGCTACACCTTC
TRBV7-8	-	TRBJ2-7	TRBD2	CASSPDPGLVPEQYF	TGTGCCAGCAGCCCCGACCCGGGACTAGTCCCCGAGCAGTACTTC
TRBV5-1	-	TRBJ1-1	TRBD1	CASSLGTGTNTEAFF	TGCGCCAGCAGCTTGGGGACAGGGACCAACACTGAAGCTTTCTTT
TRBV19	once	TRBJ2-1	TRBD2	CASSMASGSGGKFF	TGTGCCAGTAGTATGGCCAGCGGGAGTGGAGGGAAGTTCTTC
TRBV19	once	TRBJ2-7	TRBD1	CASRRDRTSYEQYF	TGTGCCAGTAGACGGGACAGGACCTCCTACGAGCAGTACTTC
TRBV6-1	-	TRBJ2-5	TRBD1	CASSELLGQGKTQYF	TGTGCCAGCAGTGAACTCCTCGGACAGGGGAAGACCCAGTACTTC
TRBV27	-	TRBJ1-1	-	CATHRGLNTEAFF	TGTGCCACCCATAGGGGATTGAACACTGAAGCTTTCTTT
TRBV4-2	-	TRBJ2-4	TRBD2	CATQGYSGRNIQYF	TGTGCCACCCAGGGGTATAGCGGGAGAAACATTCAGTACTTC
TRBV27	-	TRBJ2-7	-	CASSSGFYEQYF	TGTGCCAGCAGTTCGGGGTTCTACGAGCAGTACTTC
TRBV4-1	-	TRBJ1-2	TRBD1	CASSDRDRGTYGYTF	TGCGCCAGCAGCGACCGGGACAGGGGAACCTATGGCTACACCTTC
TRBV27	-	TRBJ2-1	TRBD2	CASSLSGLAGGPSSYNEQFF	TGTGCCAGCAGTTTATCGGGACTAGCGGGAGGGCCAAGCTCCTACAATGAGCAGTTCTTC
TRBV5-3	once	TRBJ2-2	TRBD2	CARSLGGRGGRLTDANTGELFF	TGTGCCAGAAGCTTGGGGGGGAGGGGCGGGAGGCTTACTGACGCGAACACCGGGGAGCTGTTTTTT
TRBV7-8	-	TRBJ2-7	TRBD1	CASSLLPGQNYEQYF	TGTGCCAGCAGCTTACTACCGGGACAGAACTACGAGCAGTACTTC
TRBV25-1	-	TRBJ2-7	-	CASSDTTGTLYEQYF	TGTGCCAGCAGTGACACGACAGGGACTCTATACGAGCAGTACTTC
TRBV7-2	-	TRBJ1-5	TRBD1	CASSPRQGNQPQHF	TGTGCCAGCAGCCCCAGACAGGGAAATCAGCCCCAGCATTTT
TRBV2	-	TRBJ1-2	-	CASMPQRLGGHTF	TGTGCCAGCATGCCGCAGCGACTCGGTGGCCACACCTTC
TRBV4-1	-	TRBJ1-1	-	CASSRFMAGADTEAFF	TGCGCCAGCAGCCGGTTCATGGCGGGGGCCGACACTGAAGCTTTCTTT
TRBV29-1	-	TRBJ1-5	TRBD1	CSVGGQGAQPQHF	TGCAGCGTTGGTGGGCAGGGGGCCCAGCCCCAGCATTTT
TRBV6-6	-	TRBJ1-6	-	CASSSSGSPLHF	TGTGCCAGCAGTTCGTCAGGCTCACCCCTCCACTTT
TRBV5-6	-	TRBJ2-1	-	CASSLGGGGGNEQFF	TGTGCCAGCAGCTTGGGGGGGGGAGGGGGCAATGAGCAGTTCTTC
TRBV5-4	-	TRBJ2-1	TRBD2	CASSATSGGTYNEQFF	TGTGCCAGCAGCGCCACCAGCGGGGGGACCTACAATGAGCAGTTCTTC
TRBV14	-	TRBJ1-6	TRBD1	CASSPDRDGSPLHF	TGTGCCAGCAGCCCGGACAGGGACGGGTCACCCCTCCACTTT
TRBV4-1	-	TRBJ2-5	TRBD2	CASSPREGLETQYF	TGCGCCAGCAGCCCCCGGGAGGGGTTGGAGACCCAGTACTTC
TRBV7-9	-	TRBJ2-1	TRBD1	CSSSGDRGLTTPDEQFF	TGTTCCAGCAGCGGGGACAGGGGGCTAACAACACCCGATGAGCAGTTCTTC